The 20 T cell receptor beta chains below come from one sample, sequenced in a study of T cell responses to AZD1222 COVID-19 vaccine. The repertoire was sequenced with immunoSEQ multiplex PCR; TCRdb's copy has only in-frame clones and lacks some. The table lists roughly 110,000 clones, 80% to 95% of them singletons. The sample here was peripheral blood, taken on day 0 of AZD1222 vaccination. The receptors here all came from an adult in good health.

The chain links TRBV9 to TRBJ1-1; 8 positions match TRBD1. The CDR3 runs 15 residues. With 3 bases clipped from V and 0 bases from J, the junction kept 4 bases outside the gene matches. Germline CDR1 reads SGDLS; CDR2 reads YYNGEE. The CDR3 region has the DNA TGTGCCAGCAGCGGAGGGACAGGTCTGAACACTGAAGCTTTCTTT. Translation gives CASSGGTGLNTEAFF. Full variable domain (outside the CDR3, taken from reference TRBV9 and TRBJ1-1): DSGVTQTPKHLITATGQRVTLRCSPRSGDLSVYWYQQSLDQGLQFLIQYYNGEERAKGNILERFSAQQFPDLHSELNLSSLELGDSALYFCASSGGTGLNTEAFFGQGTRLTVV.

V usage is TRBV24-1 and J usage is TRBJ1-6, with a possible D match to TRBD1 (6 bases). V was pared by 0 bases and J by 7 bases, with 9 bases between. The germline V gene encodes CDR1 KGHDR and CDR2 SFDVKD. The CDR3 totals 15 residues. CDR3 sequence reads: CATSDLSGENSPLHF. The CDR3 DNA reads as TGTGCCACCAGTGATTTGTCAGGGGAGAATTCACCCCTCCACTTT.

The chain links TRBV6-2 or TRBV6-3 to TRBJ1-2; D is unclear. The germline V gene encodes CDR1 MNHEY and CDR2 SVGEGT. Trimming cost V 4 bases and J 4 bases, with 16 bases left between them. This CDR3 comprises 15 residues. The CDR3 coding sequence is TGTGCCAGCAGTTCCACCTCTCCCTGGCGCTATGGCTACACCTTC. Translating gives CASSSTSPWRYGYTF.

The chain recombines TRBV7-3 with TRBJ2-3; unclear D gene. The V gene lost 1 base and the J gene lost 5 bases, with 10 bases spanning the gap. CDR1 SGHTA and CDR2 FQGTGA come from the germline V gene. CDR3 size: 14 residues. In nucleotides, the CDR3 is TGTGCCAGCAGCTTAAGTGGGTACATAGATACGCAGTATTTT. This codes for CASSLSGYIDTQYF.

The chain uses TRBV7-2 and TRBJ1-1; D not certain. Germline V gene lookup returns CDR1 SGHTA and CDR2 FQGNSA. V was trimmed by 3 bases and J by 7 bases, leaving 9 bases between them. CDR3 length: 12 amino acids. This CDR3 is CASSLLRLEAFF. The DNA for the CDR3 is TGTGCCAGCAGCTTGTTGCGTCTTGAAGCTTTCTTT.

The chain uses TRBV7-8 and TRBJ1-6; TRBD1 agrees at 9 bases. The length of the CDR3 is 15 residues. The germline V gene has CDR1 SGHVS and CDR2 FQNEAQ. V lost 5 bases, J lost 10 bases, and 9 bases stayed unmatched. The CDR3 loop reads CASSTGQGRGSPLHF. For the CDR3, the DNA is TGTGCCAGCAGCACAGGACAGGGGAGAGGGTCACCCCTCCACTTT.

The chain uses TRBV25-1 and TRBJ2-5, with D tentatively TRBD1 (5 bases). V dropped 2 bases and J dropped 1 base, with 11 bases sitting between them. The germline gives CDR1 MGHDK, CDR2 SYGVNS. The CDR3 spans 15 residues. CDR3 amino acids: CASSEAGRGQETQYF. CDR3 DNA: TGTGCCAGCAGTGAAGCAGGGCGAGGCCAAGAGACCCAGTACTTC.

This chain links TRBV6-5 with TRBJ2-7, with 11 nucleotides matching TRBD2. The CDR3 runs 15 residues. From germline, CDR1 is MNHEY and CDR2 SVGAGI. With V trimmed by 7 bases and J by 4 bases, 9 bases remained unmatched. The CDR3 loop is CASTGLAGGPYEQYF. The CDR3 DNA reads TGTGCCAGCACGGGTTTAGCGGGGGGGCCATACGAGCAGTACTTC.

The chain is built from TRBV7-2 and TRBJ1-1, with D hard to call. The CDR3 covers 16 residues. Germline V gene sequence: CDR1 SGHTA, CDR2 FQGNSA. Trimming stripped 2 bases from V and 0 bases from J, with 13 bases between. CDR3 residues: CASSLSVTLLNTEAFF. Here the CDR3 DNA reads TGTGCCAGCAGCTTAAGTGTAACTTTATTGAACACTGAAGCTTTCTTT.

The J gene is TRBJ1-2, the V gene TRBV6-5; the D gene is possibly TRBD1 (5 bases). Germline V gene sequence: CDR1 MNHEY, CDR2 SVGAGI. The CDR3 sequence is 13 residues long. Deletions cut 7 bases from V and 6 bases from J, with 15 bases between. The CDR3 bases are TGTGCCAGCACCAAGACAGCCGTCAATGGCTACACCTTC. This translates into CASTKTAVNGYTF.

The chain is built from TRBV7-2 and TRBJ1-4; perhaps TRBD1 as D (6 bases). The CDR3 has 15 residues. Trimming pared 7 bases from V and 7 bases from J, leaving 19 bases between. CDR1 SGHTA and CDR2 FQGNSA come from the germline V gene. The CDR3 DNA reads TGTGCCAGCACCTTCGGTCCAGGGGAGGGTGAAAAACTGTTTTTT. It codes for CASTFGPGEGEKLFF.

The V and J genes are TRBV27 and TRBJ1-3, with 7 nucleotides matching TRBD1. Germline V gives CDR1 MNHEY, CDR2 SMNVEV (reference sequence). This CDR3 has 15 residues. J was trimmed by 3 bases and V by 6 bases; bases with no gene match: 8. CDR3 nucleotides: TGTGCCAGCAGACCGACAGGGATGGTTGGAAACACCATATATTTT. It yields the protein CASRPTGMVGNTIYF.

Here the CDR3 reads CASSEAPGQGDYGYTF. DNA for the CDR3: TGTGCCAGCAGTGAAGCGCCGGGACAGGGTGATTATGGCTACACCTTC. This sequence joins TRBV6-1 and TRBJ1-2; 9 bases are shared with TRBD1. The CDR3 loop spans 16 amino acids. Germline CDR1 and CDR2: MNHNS and SASEGT. Germline trimming cut 0 bases from V and 5 bases from J; bases unmatched to any gene: 7.

The V call is TRBV12-3 or TRBV12-4, the J call TRBJ1-5; the D is unclear. V shed 4 bases and J shed 5 bases, with 6 bases lying between them. This CDR3 is 12 amino acids long. CDR3: CASSYFDQPQHF. The CDR3 region has the DNA TGTGCCAGCAGTTATTTTGATCAGCCCCAGCATTTT.

This chain connects TRBV27 to TRBJ2-7; D gene uncertain. This CDR3 has 15 residues. V dropped 3 bases and J dropped 2 bases, with 14 bases sitting between them. Per the germline V gene, CDR1 is MNHEY and CDR2 is SMNVEV (reference sequence). CDR3 sequence (DNA): TGTGCCAGCAGTTTCCTCGGGCACTACCCCTACGAGCAGTACTTC. Its translation is CASSFLGHYPYEQYF.

The chain joins TRBV24-1 to TRBJ2-1, with 16 positions matching TRBD2. Germline CDR1 and CDR2: KGHDR and SFDVKD. CDR3 length equals 17 residues. Trimming at V came to 3 bases and at J to 4 bases, leaving 2 bases not matched to a gene. The CDR3 sequence: CATSDEGLAGGYNEQFF. As DNA, the CDR3 is TGTGCCACCAGTGATGAGGGACTAGCGGGGGGGTACAATGAGCAGTTCTTC.

The genes are TRBV20-1 and TRBJ1-5, with D perhaps matching TRBD1 (6 bases). V lost 3 bases and J lost 2, with 23 bases in between. Germline values: CDR1 DFQATT, CDR2 SNEGSKA (reference sequence). This CDR3 is built from 18 residues. CDR3: CSASAFSGGAFGNQPQHF. CDR3 bases: TGCAGTGCTAGTGCCTTTTCGGGGGGCGCGTTCGGCAATCAGCCCCAGCATTTT.

The chain is built from TRBV4-3 and TRBJ2-7, with 9 bases aligning to TRBD1. The CDR3 is 15 residues long. J lost 3 bases, V lost 2 bases, and 5 bases had no gene match. Germline CDR1 is LGHNA and CDR2 is YSLEER. CDR3 DNA: TGCGCCAGCAGCCAATCGTGGACAGGGGACTACGAGCAGTACTTC. This encodes CASSQSWTGDYEQYF.

The chain joins TRBV7-2 to TRBJ2-3, with TRBD2 matching 13 bases. V shed 3 bases and J 0 bases; nucleotides not matched to a gene: 6. Germline V gives CDR1 SGHTA, CDR2 FQGNSA. This CDR3 spans 18 amino acids. Written as DNA, the CDR3 is TGTGCCAGCAGCTTGGGGCCGGGACTAGCGGGGAGCACAGATACGCAGTATTTT. Amino acid sequence: CASSLGPGLAGSTDTQYF.

The chain combines TRBV24-1 with TRBJ1-1; unclear D gene. This CDR3 is 14 amino acids long. Trimming cost V 5 bases and J 0 bases, with 9 bases left between them. Germline CDR1 reads KGHDR; CDR2 reads SFDVKD. CDR3: CATSGGVMNTEAFF. CDR3 nucleotide sequence: TGTGCCACCAGTGGAGGAGTCATGAACACTGAAGCTTTCTTT.